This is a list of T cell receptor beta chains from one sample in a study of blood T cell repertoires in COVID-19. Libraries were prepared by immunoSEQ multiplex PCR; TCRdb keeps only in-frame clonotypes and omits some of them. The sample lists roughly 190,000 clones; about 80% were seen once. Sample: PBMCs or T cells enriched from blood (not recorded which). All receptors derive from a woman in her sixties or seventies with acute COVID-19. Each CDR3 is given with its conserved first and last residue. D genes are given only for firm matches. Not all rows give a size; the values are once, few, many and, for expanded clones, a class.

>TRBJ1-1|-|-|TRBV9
CASSVSQLSEAFF
TGTGCCAGCAGCGTCTCCCAGTTGTCTGAAGCTTTCTTT
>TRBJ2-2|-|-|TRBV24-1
CATSARANTGELFF
TGTGCCACCAGTGCCAGGGCGAACACCGGGGAGCTGTTTTTT
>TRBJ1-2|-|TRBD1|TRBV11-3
CASSISGQGASIYGYTF
TGTGCCAGCAGTATCTCCGGTCAGGGGGCGAGTATCTATGGCTACACCTTC
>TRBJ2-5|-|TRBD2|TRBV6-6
CASSPGLAGVETQYF
TGTGCCAGCAGTCCGGGACTAGCGGGAGTTGAGACCCAGTACTTC
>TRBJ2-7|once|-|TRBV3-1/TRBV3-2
CASSPRDPYEQYF
TGTGCCAGCAGCCCCAGGGATCCCTACGAGCAGTACTTC
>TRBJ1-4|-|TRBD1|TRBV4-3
CASSPGQGDEKLFF
TGCGCCAGCAGCCCGGGACAGGGGGACGAAAAACTGTTTTTT
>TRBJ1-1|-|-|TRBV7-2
CASSLYNTEAFF
TGTGCCAGCAGCTTGTATAACACTGAAGCTTTCTTT
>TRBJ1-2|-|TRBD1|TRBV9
CASSPLTGAAAGYTF
TGTGCCAGCAGCCCCTTGACAGGGGCTGCGGCGGGCTACACCTTC
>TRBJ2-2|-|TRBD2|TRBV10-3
CAISARETSGAGELFF
TGTGCCATCAGTGCGCGGGAGACTAGCGGTGCCGGGGAGCTGTTTTTT
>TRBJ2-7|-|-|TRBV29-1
CSVEDGGSEQYF
TGCAGCGTTGAAGATGGGGGGAGCGAGCAGTACTTC
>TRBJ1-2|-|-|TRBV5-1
CASSLASDRVDGYTF
TGCGCCAGCAGCTTGGCCAGCGACAGAGTCGACGGCTACACCTTC
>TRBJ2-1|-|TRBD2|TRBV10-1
CASSEGGGGLDNEQFF
TGCGCCAGCAGTGAGGGAGGCGGGGGGCTAGACAATGAGCAGTTCTTC
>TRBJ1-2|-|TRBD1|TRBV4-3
CASSLTRQGASYGYTF
TGCGCCAGCAGCCTCACCCGACAGGGGGCGAGCTATGGCTACACCTTC
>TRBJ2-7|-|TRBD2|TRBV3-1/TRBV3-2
CASSQDTLLAGVAEQYF
TGTGCCAGCAGCCAAGATACCCTCCTAGCGGGAGTGGCCGAGCAGTACTTC
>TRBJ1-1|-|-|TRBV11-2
CASRETGNTEAFF
TGTGCCAGCAGAGAGACAGGGAACACTGAAGCTTTCTTT
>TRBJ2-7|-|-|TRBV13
CASNLQGSYEQYF
TGTGCCAGCAACCTCCAGGGGTCCTACGAGCAGTACTTC
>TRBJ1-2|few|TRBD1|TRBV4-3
CASSHRARTGDGYTF
TGCGCCAGCAGCCACCGAGCTCGGACAGGGGATGGCTACACCTTC
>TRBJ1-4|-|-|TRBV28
CASSTQNRATNEKLFF
TGTGCCAGCAGTACCCAGAACAGGGCAACTAATGAAAAACTGTTTTTT
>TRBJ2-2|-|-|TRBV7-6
CASSLRAGPPNTGELFF
TGTGCCAGCAGCCTTCGAGCAGGGCCTCCGAACACCGGGGAGCTGTTTTTT
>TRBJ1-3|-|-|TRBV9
CASSVAGIGNTIYF
TGTGCCAGCAGCGTAGCAGGGATTGGGAACACCATATATTTT
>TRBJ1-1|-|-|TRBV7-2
CASSPQGTSNTEAFF
TGTGCCAGCAGCCCTCAAGGGACATCGAACACTGAAGCTTTCTTT
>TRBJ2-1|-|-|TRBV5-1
CASSSPGEYNEQFF
TGCGCCAGCAGCTCCCCGGGAGAGTACAATGAGCAGTTCTTC
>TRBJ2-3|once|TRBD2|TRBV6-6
CASRGTSGKTDTQYF
TGTGCCAGCAGGGGGACTAGCGGGAAGACAGATACGCAGTATTTT
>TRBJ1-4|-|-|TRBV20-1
CSAGRGELFF
TGCAGTGCTGGTCGCGGGGAACTGTTTTTT
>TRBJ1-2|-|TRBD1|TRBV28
CASSRAGTGNYGYTF
TGTGCCAGCAGTCGAGCCGGGACAGGGAACTATGGCTACACCTTC
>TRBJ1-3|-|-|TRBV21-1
CASSTRGSGESGDTGNTIYF
TGTGCCAGCAGCACCAGAGGGTCCGGGGAAAGTGGAGACACTGGAAACACCATATATTTT
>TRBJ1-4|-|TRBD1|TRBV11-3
CASSLGTGTELFF
TGTGCCAGCAGCTTAGGGACAGGGACGGAACTGTTTTTT
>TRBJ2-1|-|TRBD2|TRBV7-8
CASSLYTGGPNEQFF
TGTGCCAGCAGCTTATATACGGGGGGGCCCAATGAGCAGTTCTTC
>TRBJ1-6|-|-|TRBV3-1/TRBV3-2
CASSQRRNSPLHF
TGTGCCAGCAGCCAACGCCGGAATTCACCCCTCCACTTT
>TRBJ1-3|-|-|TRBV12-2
CASLSKSGEGNTIYF
TGTGCAAGTCTTTCGAAAAGCGGGGAGGGGAACACCATATATTTT
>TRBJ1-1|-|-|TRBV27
CASMRGGVSEAFF
TGTGCCAGCATGAGGGGGGGGGTCTCTGAAGCTTTCTTT
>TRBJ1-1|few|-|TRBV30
CAWKAGLNTEAFF
TGTGCCTGGAAAGCAGGCCTGAACACTGAAGCTTTCTTT
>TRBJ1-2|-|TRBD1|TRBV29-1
CSVSRGNGYGYTF
TGCAGCGTCTCCAGGGGGAATGGCTATGGCTACACCTTC
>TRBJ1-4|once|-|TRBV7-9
CASSLAGKDSNEKLFF
TGTGCCAGCAGCTTGGCAGGGAAGGATTCTAATGAAAAACTGTTTTTT
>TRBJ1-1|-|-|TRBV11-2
CASSSGRSGINTEAFF
TGTGCCAGCAGCTCCGGCAGGTCAGGAATAAACACTGAAGCTTTCTTT
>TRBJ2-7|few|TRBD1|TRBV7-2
CASSLVGPGQGREQYF
TGTGCCAGCAGCTTAGTGGGGCCGGGACAGGGGCGCGAGCAGTACTTC
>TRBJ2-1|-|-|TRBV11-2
CASSFGRRGQGEQFF
TGTGCCAGCAGCTTCGGGCGGCGGGGGCAAGGTGAGCAGTTCTTC
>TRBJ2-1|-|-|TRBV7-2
CASSSGADNEQFF
TGTGCCAGCAGCTCGGGAGCGGACAATGAGCAGTTCTTC
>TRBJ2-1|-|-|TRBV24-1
CATSDPQGSGNEQFF
TGTGCCACCAGTGACCCACAGGGATCCGGCAATGAGCAGTTCTTC
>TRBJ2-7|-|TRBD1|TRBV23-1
CASTPQGDLSGEQYF
TGCGCCAGCACCCCCCAGGGGGACCTCTCTGGTGAGCAGTACTTC
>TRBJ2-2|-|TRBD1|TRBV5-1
CASSRDSRETGELFF
TGCGCCAGCTCTAGGGACAGCCGGGAAACCGGGGAGCTGTTTTTT